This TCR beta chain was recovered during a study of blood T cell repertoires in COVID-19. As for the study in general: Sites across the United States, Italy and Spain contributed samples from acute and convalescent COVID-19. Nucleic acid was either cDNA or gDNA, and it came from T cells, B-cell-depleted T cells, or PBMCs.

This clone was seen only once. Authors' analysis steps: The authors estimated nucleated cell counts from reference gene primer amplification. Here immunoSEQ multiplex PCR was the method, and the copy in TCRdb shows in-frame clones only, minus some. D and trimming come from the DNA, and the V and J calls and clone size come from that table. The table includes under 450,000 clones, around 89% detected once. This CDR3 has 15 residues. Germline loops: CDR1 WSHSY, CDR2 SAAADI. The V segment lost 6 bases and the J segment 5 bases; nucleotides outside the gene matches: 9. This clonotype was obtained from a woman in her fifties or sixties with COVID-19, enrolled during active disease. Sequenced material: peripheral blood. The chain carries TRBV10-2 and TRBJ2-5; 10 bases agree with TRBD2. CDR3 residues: CASRLGTSDGETQYF. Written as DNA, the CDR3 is TGCGCCAGCAGACTGGGGACTAGCGATGGGGAGACCCAGTACTTC.